These 25 T cell receptor beta chains were sequenced from one sample in a study of blood T cells in healthy people across ages. It was with a sample-barcoded 5' primer and a J-beta primer mix that a second PCR of roughly 6 to 12 cycles was run. TCRdb ran MiXCR on the 5' RACE reads and lists one entry per CDR3 protein. The sample has some 1.5 million distinct CDR3 sequences, less than 45% seen once; the top ten hold about 3.8%. The sample taken for sequencing was blood. The source is a woman younger than 30 in good health.

The chain has TRBV16 and TRBJ1-1, with TRBD1 matching over 9 bases. This CDR3 contains 15 residues. Germline CDR1 and CDR2: KGHSY and FQNENV. V trimming: 4 bases; J trimming: 6 bases; junction bases outside the gene matches: 9. The CDR3 bases are TGTGCCAGCAGCCCAATCCCGGGACAGGGATCTGAAGCTTTCTTT. Translating gives CASSPIPGQGSEAFF.

This chain links TRBV20-1 with TRBJ1-5, with D possibly TRBD1 on 6 matching bases. V shed 6 bases and J shed 9 bases, with 12 bases lying between them. Germline CDR1 and CDR2: DFQATT and SNEGSKA (reference sequence). The CDR3 has 11 amino acids. The CDR3 reads CSAQGLGPQHF. The CDR3 bases are TGCAGTGCCCAGGGGCTGGGGCCCCAGCATTTT.

The sample holds a few counts of this clonotype. The chain employs TRBV3-1 and TRBJ2-3; TRBD1 matches at 7 bases. CDR1 and CDR2 from the germline V gene are LGHDT and YNNKEL (reference sequence). The CDR3 length is 13 residues. J lost 10 bases, V lost 4 bases, and 8 bases had no gene match. CDR3 DNA: TGTGCCAGCAGCCTTGGAAACAGGGGTCCGCAGTATTTT. It translates to CASSLGNRGPQYF.

This rearrangement joins TRBV25-1 to TRBJ2-7; D unclear. The V end was cut by 0 bases, the J end by 9 bases, with 6 bases between. Germline V gene lookup returns CDR1 MGHDK and CDR2 SYGVNS. This CDR3 is 11 amino acids long. CDR3 nucleotide sequence: TGTGCCAGCAGTGAATATGGGGTGCAGTACTTC. It yields the protein CASSEYGVQYF.

This sequence joins TRBV6-2 or TRBV6-3 and TRBJ2-5, with D perhaps matching TRBD2 (6 bases). The ends were cut back, 8 bases at V and 11 bases at J, with 21 bases in the middle. This CDR3 spans 13 amino acids. Germline V CDR1 and CDR2: MNHEY, SVGEGT. The CDR3, as DNA: TGTGCCAGCGGGCAACCGGGACTCCCAAGGCAGTACTTC. It specifies CASGQPGLPRQYF.

Turning to this clonotype: Germline and junction disagree at one end, which may indicate a read error. V is TRBV12-3 or TRBV12-4 and J is TRBJ1-6; D might be TRBD1 (5 bases). The CDR3 is made up of 15 amino acids. CDR3 amino acids: CASSTRGDYKSPLHF. The CDR3 DNA follows: TGTGCCAGCAGTACCCGGGGGGACTATAAGTCACCCCTCCACTTT.

This clonotype was counted a single time. V gene TRBV9 combines with J gene TRBJ1-5; D not resolved. This CDR3 has 18 residues. Germline lookup yields CDR1 SGDLS and CDR2 YYNGEE. The V gene lost 0 bases and the J gene lost 1 base, with 17 bases spanning the gap. CDR3 loop: CASSVVSPRLGSNQPQHF. The CDR3 DNA reads as TGTGCCAGCAGCGTAGTATCCCCCCGGTTGGGAAGCAATCAGCCCCAGCATTTT.

CDR3 sequence: CASSGAGSETQYF. The DNA of the CDR3 is TGTGCCAGCAGCGGTGCGGGGTCGGAGACCCAGTACTTC. This chain links TRBV28 with TRBJ2-7, with D perhaps TRBD2 (6 bases). The DNA end lines up better with TRBJ2-5; the J call may be wrong. CDR3 length: 13 residues. Germline V lookup: CDR1 MDHEN, CDR2 SYDVKM.

The genes are TRBV7-9 and TRBJ2-3, with no clear D. The CDR3 spans 14 residues. The V end was cut by 5 bases, the J end by 4 bases, with 13 bases between. Per germline, CDR1 SEHNR and CDR2 FQNEAQ (reference sequence). CDR3 amino acids: CASSPLGASDTQYF. The DNA of the CDR3 is TGTGCCAGCAGCCCCCTTGGTGCGTCAGATACGCAGTATTTT. Combining the CDR3 with reference TRBV7-9 and TRBJ2-3 gives the whole variable domain DTGVSQNPRHKITKRGQNVTFRCDPISEHNRLYWYRQTLGQGPEFLTYFQNEAQLEKSRLLSDRFSAERPKGSFSTLEIQRTEQGDSAMYLCASSPLGASDTQYFGPGTRLTVL.

This chain joins TRBV12-3 or TRBV12-4 and TRBJ2-3; D not certain. There are 13 residues in the CDR3. The V end lost 2 bases, the J end lost 7 bases, and 10 bases lay between the germline ends. The CDR3 is CASSLKAKYTQYF. CDR3 DNA: TGTGCCAGCAGTTTAAAGGCCAAATATACGCAGTATTTT.

This sequence joins TRBV20-1 and TRBJ2-6, with 7 bases matching TRBD1. V lost 0 bases to trimming and J lost 4 bases; unmatched junction nucleotides: 12. The CDR3 sequence is 18 residues long. Germline-derived CDR1 and CDR2 are DFQATT and SNEGSKA (reference sequence). The DNA of the CDR3 is TGCAGTGCTAGAGATAATTTACAGGGGTGGTCAGGGGCCAACGTCCTGACTTTC. It translates to CSARDNLQGWSGANVLTF.

This clonotype was seen more than once but under ten times. The chain carries TRBV7-9 and TRBJ1-1; D remains unclear. Between the trimmed V and J ends, which lost 7 bases and 5 bases, there was a span of 8 bases. CDR3 length: 11 amino acids. CDR1 and CDR2 (germline): SEHNR, FQNEAQ (reference sequence). CDR3 in amino acids: CASKGWTEAFF. DNA for the CDR3: TGTGCCAGCAAGGGTTGGACTGAAGCTTTCTTT.

A note on this clonotype: A clone one base away is much larger, so this may be a read error. The rearrangement links TRBV3-1 to TRBJ2-1, with a tentative D call TRBD2 (6 bases). The length of the CDR3 is 16 residues. Germline loops: CDR1 LGHDT, CDR2 YNNKEL (reference sequence). V gave up 4 bases and J gave up 6 bases, with 19 bases separating them. The CDR3 nucleotides are TGTGCCAGCAGCCTTTTAGGGACTGGCGTCAGCAATGAGCAGTTCTTC. It is translated as CASSLLGTGVSNEQFF.

This clonotype came up a few times. This chain links TRBV30 with TRBJ2-1; no definite D call. Trimming left V 5 bases short and J 8 bases short, with 16 bases between. This CDR3 comprises 13 residues. Germline lookup yields CDR1 GTSNPN and CDR2 SVGIG (reference sequence). Here the CDR3 reads CAWGFGLSDEQFF. The CDR3 DNA follows: TGTGCCTGGGGCTTTGGGCTATCCGATGAGCAGTTCTTC.

This clonotype was found a few times. The J gene is TRBJ2-1, the V gene TRBV6-4, with D unresolved. This CDR3 has 14 amino acids. Germline CDR1 is MRHNA and CDR2 is SNTAGT. Trimming stripped 11 bases from V and 6 bases from J, with 20 bases between. CDR3: CAELPFPPANEQFF. CDR3 in DNA: TGTGCCGAGCTCCCCTTCCCCCCGGCCAATGAGCAGTTCTTC.

This clonotype appeared a few times. This CDR3 reads CASSLVHGSSGNTIYF. CDR3 DNA sequence: TGTGCCAGCAGCTTAGTACACGGGAGCTCTGGAAACACCATATATTTT. J is TRBJ1-3 and V is TRBV7-6; D uncertain. CDR3 size: 16 residues. CDR1 is SGHVS, CDR2 FNYEAQ, per germline. V lost 1 base and J 0 bases, leaving 10 bases between the germline ends.

In this sample, this clonotype turned up a few times. The chain carries TRBV7-9 and TRBJ2-7; TRBD1 or TRBD2 may be the D gene (5 bases each). The germline gives CDR1 SEHNR, CDR2 FQNEAQ (reference sequence). CDR3 length: 15 residues. Trimming pared 1 base from V and 2 bases from J, leaving 12 bases between. The DNA of the CDR3 is TGTGCCAGCAGCTTAGTGCAGGGACGGGCCTACGAGCAGTACTTC. It codes for CASSLVQGRAYEQYF. Supplemented by reference TRBV7-9 and TRBJ2-7, the full variable domain reads DTGVSQNPRHKITKRGQNVTFRCDPISEHNRLYWYRQTLGQGPEFLTYFQNEAQLEKSRLLSDRFSAERPKGSFSTLEIQRTEQGDSAMYLCASSLVQGRAYEQYFGPGTRLTVT.

The V and J genes are TRBV13 and TRBJ2-5, with D possibly being TRBD1 (6 bases). The CDR3 runs to 15 residues. The V end lost 0 bases, the J end lost 11 bases, and 19 bases lay between the germline ends. The germline V gene encodes CDR1 PRHDT and CDR2 FYEKMQ (reference sequence). The CDR3 region is CASSLGDSHYNEQYF. The CDR3 region has the DNA TGTGCCAGCAGCTTAGGGGACAGCCATTACAATGAGCAGTACTTC.

The chain recombines TRBV6-1 with TRBJ2-1; 7 nucleotides match TRBD2. Trimming removed 3 bases from V and 9 bases from J; junction bases left unmatched: 14. The CDR3 consists of 16 residues. The germline gives CDR1 MNHNS, CDR2 SASEGT. In DNA, the CDR3 is TGTGCCAGCAGTGACGGTCTCGGGGCGGGGGAGGTTGAGCAGTTCTTC. Its protein product is CASSDGLGAGEVEQFF.

In this sample, this clonotype turned up a few times. This chain joins TRBV6-5 and TRBJ1-4; D might be TRBD1 (5 bases). The CDR3 sequence is 13 residues long. Germline-derived CDR1 and CDR2 are MNHEY and SVGAGI. V lost 8 bases, J lost 8 bases, and 15 bases lay in between. The CDR3 protein is CASGGGRAEKLFF. CDR3 DNA sequence: TGTGCCAGCGGAGGAGGCAGGGCGGAAAAACTGTTTTTT.

In its sample, this clonotype was seen a few times. The chain couples TRBV2 to TRBJ2-4; D remains ambiguous. The DNA end lines up better with TRBJ2-5; the J call may be wrong. This CDR3 spans 14 amino acids. Germline V gives CDR1 SNHLY, CDR2 FYNNEI. The CDR3 sequence is CASSVGRRQETQYF. DNA for the CDR3: TGTGCCAGCAGTGTCGGCAGGAGACAAGAGACCCAGTACTTC.

This clonotype was found once. J is TRBJ1-1 and V is TRBV11-2, with 7 bases lining up with TRBD1. V was pared by 5 bases and J by 3 bases, with 9 bases of the junction left unmatched. The germline V gene has CDR1 SGHAT and CDR2 FQNNGV. The CDR3 sequence is 15 residues long. In DNA, the CDR3 is TGTGCCAGCAGCACAGGGGTGGCAATGGACACTGAAGCTTTCTTT. Its protein product is CASSTGVAMDTEAFF.

Concerning this clonotype: At one of its ends the junction is not consistent with the germline gene, which may arise from a read error. The gene calls are TRBV20-1 and TRBJ1-2; tentatively, D is TRBD1 (5 bases). The germline V gene encodes CDR1 DFQATT and CDR2 SNEGSKA (reference sequence). CDR3 length: 14 residues. The CDR3: CGARGAQGDYGYTF. The CDR3 DNA follows: TGCGGTGCTAGAGGCGCTCAGGGCGACTATGGCTACACCTTC.

This chain connects TRBV9 to TRBJ2-3, with a tentative D call TRBD2 (6 bases). Per the germline V gene, CDR1 is SGDLS and CDR2 is YYNGEE. Trimming removed 3 bases at V and 1 base at J, with 18 bases between. The CDR3 runs 17 residues. CDR3 DNA sequence: TGTGCCAGCAGCGAGGCCCTTAGCGGAGGCGGCACAGATACGCAGTATTTT. Translating it yields CASSEALSGGGTDTQYF.

The V gene is TRBV3-1, the J gene TRBJ2-1, with TRBD2 matching over 10 bases. The V and J ends lost 5 bases and 4 bases, in that order; junction bases with no gene match: 14. The CDR3 has 18 residues. The germline gives CDR1 LGHDT, CDR2 YNNKEL (reference sequence). The CDR3 DNA is TGTGCCAGCAGCGCTACTCGGGCTAGCGGGGGTCCTTACAATGAGCAGTTCTTC. Translated: CASSATRASGGPYNEQFF.